This paragraph covers one T cell receptor beta chain sequence. The antigen is unknown. This CDR3 spans 15 amino acids. V dropped 4 bases and J dropped 1 base, with 14 bases sitting between them. Germline V lookup: CDR1 SGHRS, CDR2 YFSETQ. TCRdb keeps only in-frame clones here, not all; method: immunoSEQ multiplex PCR. The sample includes almost 400,000 clones, over 75% seen only once; the top ten take around 1.8%. This record belongs to a study of Ad26.COV2.S vaccination and SARS-CoV-2 variants. Study at large: Participants got Ad26.COV2.S intramuscularly, once or twice 56 days apart. Study observations and caveats: Placebo recipients had lower spike-specific TCR breadth than vaccine recipients.

The treatment denotes: 15 to 20 received Ad26.COV2.S at low or high dose, single or two shots; 5 received placebo; per-sample allocation not given. Sampling happened 63 days after the first vaccine or placebo injection. The sequence was obtained from a person aged 18 to 59 who received the Ad26.COV2.S COVID-19 vaccine or a placebo. The sample consisted of peripheral blood, taken in a trial of Ad26.COV2.S vaccine versus placebo. This chain connects TRBV5-1 to TRBJ1-1; D is unclear. CDR3 in amino acids: CASSADPVRNTEAFF. The DNA of the CDR3 is TGCGCCAGCAGCGCGGACCCCGTCAGGAACACTGAAGCTTTCTTT.